The T cell receptor beta chain under discussion was sequenced for a study of shared clonotypes between healthy human individuals. The assay was immunoSEQ multiplex PCR, and TCRdb's table has in-frame clones only and misses some. Here the sample spans 950,000 to 1,200,000 clones, approximately 80% being singletons. Between the trimmed V and J ends, which lost 7 bases and 9 bases, there was a span of 18 bases. Germline V gene data show CDR1 as SGHDT and CDR2 as YYEEEE. This CDR3 region has 13 residues. This clonotype originated in a man aged 18 to 30 in good health. Some clones in this sample may be carry-over from other donors' samples. The chain uses TRBV5-6 and TRBJ2-3; TRBD2 might be the D (6 bases). Sequencing was done on a sample of memory CD4+ T cells from PBMCs. As to subset: CD45RA-negative fraction. The CDR3 loop reads CASRWGVGWTQYF. CDR3 bases: TGTGCCAGCCGGTGGGGGGTAGGATGGACGCAGTATTTT.